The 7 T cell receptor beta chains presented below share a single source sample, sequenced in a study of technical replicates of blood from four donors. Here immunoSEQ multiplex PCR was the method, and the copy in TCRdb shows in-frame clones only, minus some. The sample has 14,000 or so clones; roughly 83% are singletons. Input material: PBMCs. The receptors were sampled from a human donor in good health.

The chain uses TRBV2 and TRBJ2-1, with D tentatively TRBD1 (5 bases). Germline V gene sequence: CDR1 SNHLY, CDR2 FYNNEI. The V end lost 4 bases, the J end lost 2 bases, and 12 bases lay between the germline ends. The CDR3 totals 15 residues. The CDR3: CASSGAREPYNEQFF. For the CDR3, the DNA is TGTGCCAGCAGTGGAGCCAGGGAACCCTACAATGAGCAGTTCTTC.

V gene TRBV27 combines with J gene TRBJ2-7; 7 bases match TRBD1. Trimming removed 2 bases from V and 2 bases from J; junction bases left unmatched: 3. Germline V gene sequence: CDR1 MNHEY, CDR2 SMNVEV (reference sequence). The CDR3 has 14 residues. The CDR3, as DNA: TGTGCCAGCAGTTTAGCAGGGGGAGCCTACGAGCAGTACTTC. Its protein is CASSLAGGAYEQYF.

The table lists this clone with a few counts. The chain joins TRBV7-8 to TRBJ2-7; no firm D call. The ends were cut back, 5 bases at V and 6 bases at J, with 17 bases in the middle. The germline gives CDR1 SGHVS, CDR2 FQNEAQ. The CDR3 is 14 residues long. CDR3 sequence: CASSPVPFQSEQYF. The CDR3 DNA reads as TGTGCCAGCAGCCCGGTCCCATTTCAAAGCGAGCAGTACTTC.

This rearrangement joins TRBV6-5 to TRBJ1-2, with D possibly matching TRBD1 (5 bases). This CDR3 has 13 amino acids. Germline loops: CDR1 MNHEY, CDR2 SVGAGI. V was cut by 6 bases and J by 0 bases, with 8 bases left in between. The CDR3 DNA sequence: TGTGCCAGCAGCCCCAGGGCTAACTATGGCTACACCTTC. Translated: CASSPRANYGYTF.

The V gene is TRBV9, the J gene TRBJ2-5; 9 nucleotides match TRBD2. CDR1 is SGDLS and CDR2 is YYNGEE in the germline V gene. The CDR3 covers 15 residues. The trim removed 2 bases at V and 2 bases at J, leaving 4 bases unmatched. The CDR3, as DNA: TGTGCCAGCAGCGTGTTTAGCGGGAGTCAAGAGACCCAGTACTTC. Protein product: CASSVFSGSQETQYF.

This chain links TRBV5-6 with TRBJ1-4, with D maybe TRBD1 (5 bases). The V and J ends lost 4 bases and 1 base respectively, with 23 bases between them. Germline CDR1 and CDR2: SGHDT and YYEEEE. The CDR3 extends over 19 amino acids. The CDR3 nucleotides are TGTGCCAGCAGCGTCCAGGGTGTTCGAAAAGTGGGAACTAATGAAAAACTGTTTTTT. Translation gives CASSVQGVRKVGTNEKLFF.

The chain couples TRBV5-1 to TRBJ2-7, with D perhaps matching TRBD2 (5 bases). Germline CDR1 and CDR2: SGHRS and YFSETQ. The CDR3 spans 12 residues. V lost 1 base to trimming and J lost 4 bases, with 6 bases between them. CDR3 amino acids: CASSLRGYEQYF. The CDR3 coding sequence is TGCGCCAGCAGCTTGCGGGGATACGAGCAGTACTTC. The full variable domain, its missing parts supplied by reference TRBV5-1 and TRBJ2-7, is KAGVTQTPRYLIKTRGQQVTLSCSPISGHRSVSWYQQTPGQGLQFLFEYFSETQRNKGNFPGRFSGRQFSNSRSEMNVSTLELGDSALYLCASSLRGYEQYFGPGTRLTVT.